This T cell receptor beta chain was observed in a study of T cell repertoires in cytomegalovirus infection. About the study: Carrying CMV and the relevant HLA type showed in public TCR beta signatures. General observations from the study: HLA-C-restricted CMV clonotypes gave the most frequent clonotype in two of eight donors. Cumulated frequencies of public TCR beta families served to identify carriers of CMV plus the relevant HLA.

Only a few counts were recorded for this clonotype. Its antigen remains unidentified. CDR3 size: 15 residues. Unmatched junction bases numbered 4, after V lost 0 bases and J lost 6 bases. Per the germline V gene, CDR1 is LGHNA and CDR2 is YSLEER. TCRdb redid the calling of the reads with MiXCR, one entry per CDR3 protein. The sample carries around 300,000 distinct CDR3 sequences, under 30% recorded once. This receptor was obtained from a human donor in good health (CMV status not recorded). Some clones in this sample may be carry-over from other donors' samples. Sequencing was carried out using PBMCs. The chain employs TRBV4-3 and TRBJ2-3; TRBD2 matches at 9 bases. This CDR3 reads CASSQDAAGGDTQYF. In DNA form, the CDR3 reads TGCGCCAGCAGCCAAGATGCGGCGGGAGGGGATACGCAGTATTTT.